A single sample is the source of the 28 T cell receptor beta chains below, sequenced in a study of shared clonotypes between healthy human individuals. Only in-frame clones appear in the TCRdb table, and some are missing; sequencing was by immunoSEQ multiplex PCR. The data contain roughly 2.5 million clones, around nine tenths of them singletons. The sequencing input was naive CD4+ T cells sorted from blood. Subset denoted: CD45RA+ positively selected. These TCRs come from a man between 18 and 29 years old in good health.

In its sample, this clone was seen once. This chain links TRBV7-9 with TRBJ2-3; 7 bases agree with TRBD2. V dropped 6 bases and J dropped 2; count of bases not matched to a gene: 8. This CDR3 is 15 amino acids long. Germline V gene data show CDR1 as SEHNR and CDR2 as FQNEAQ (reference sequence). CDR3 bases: TGTGCCAGCAGTGAGGGAGGGCAGCACACAGATACGCAGTATTTT. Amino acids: CASSEGGQHTDTQYF. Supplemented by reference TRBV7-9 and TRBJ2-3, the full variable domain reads DTGVSQNPRHKITKRGQNVTFRCDPISEHNRLYWYRQTLGQGPEFLTYFQNEAQLEKSRLLSDRFSAERPKGSFSTLEIQRTEQGDSAMYLCASSEGGQHTDTQYFGPGTRLTVL.

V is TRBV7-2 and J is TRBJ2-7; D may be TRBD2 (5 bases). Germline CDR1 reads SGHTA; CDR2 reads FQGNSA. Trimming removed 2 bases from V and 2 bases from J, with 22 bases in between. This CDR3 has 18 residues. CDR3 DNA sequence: TGTGCCAGCAGCTTACCTAGTTTAATGACTATGCCTCCCTACGAGCAGTACTTC. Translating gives CASSLPSLMTMPPYEQYF.

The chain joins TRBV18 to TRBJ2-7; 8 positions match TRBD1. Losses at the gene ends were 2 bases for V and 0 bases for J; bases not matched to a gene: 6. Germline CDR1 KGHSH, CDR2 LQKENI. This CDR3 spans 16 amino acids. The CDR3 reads CASSPKAGGTSYEQYF. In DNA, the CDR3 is TGTGCCAGCTCACCAAAGGCAGGGGGCACCTCCTACGAGCAGTACTTC.

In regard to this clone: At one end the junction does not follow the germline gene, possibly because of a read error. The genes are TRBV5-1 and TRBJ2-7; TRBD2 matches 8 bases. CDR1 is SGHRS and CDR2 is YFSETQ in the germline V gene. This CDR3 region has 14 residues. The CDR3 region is CASSLDSGVYEQCF. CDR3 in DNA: TGCGCCAGCAGCTTGGATAGCGGGGTTTACGAGCAGTGCTTC.

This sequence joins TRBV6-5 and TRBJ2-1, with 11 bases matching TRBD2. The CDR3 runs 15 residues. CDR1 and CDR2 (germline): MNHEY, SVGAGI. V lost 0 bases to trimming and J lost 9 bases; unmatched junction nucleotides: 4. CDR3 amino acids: CASSYSASGRTEQFF. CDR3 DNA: TGTGCCAGCAGTTACTCGGCTAGCGGGAGGACTGAGCAGTTCTTC.

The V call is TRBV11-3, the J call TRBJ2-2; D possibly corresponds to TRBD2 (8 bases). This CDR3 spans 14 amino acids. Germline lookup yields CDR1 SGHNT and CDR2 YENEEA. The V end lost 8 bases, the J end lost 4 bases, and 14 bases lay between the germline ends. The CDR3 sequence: CASREGALTGELFF. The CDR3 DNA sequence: TGTGCCAGCCGGGAGGGGGCCCTCACCGGGGAGCTGTTTTTT. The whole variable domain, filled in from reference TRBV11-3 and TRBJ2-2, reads EAGVVQSPRYKIIEKKQPVAFWCNPISGHNTLYWYLQNLGQGPELLIRYENEEAVDDSQLPKDRFSAERLKGVDSTLKIQPAELGDSAVYLCASREGALTGELFFGEGSRLTVL.

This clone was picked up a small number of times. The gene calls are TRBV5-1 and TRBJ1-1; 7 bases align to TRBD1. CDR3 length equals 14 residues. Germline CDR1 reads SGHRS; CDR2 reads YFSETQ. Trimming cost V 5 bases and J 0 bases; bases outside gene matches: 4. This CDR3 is CASRSTGLNTEAFF. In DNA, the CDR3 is TGCGCCAGCAGATCGACAGGGTTGAACACTGAAGCTTTCTTT.

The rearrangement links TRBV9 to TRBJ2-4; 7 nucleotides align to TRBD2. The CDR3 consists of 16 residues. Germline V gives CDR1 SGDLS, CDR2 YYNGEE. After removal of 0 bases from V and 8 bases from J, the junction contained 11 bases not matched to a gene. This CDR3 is CASSVGSGGGIDIQYF. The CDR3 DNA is TGTGCCAGCAGCGTAGGTTCGGGCGGGGGTATCGACATTCAGTACTTC.

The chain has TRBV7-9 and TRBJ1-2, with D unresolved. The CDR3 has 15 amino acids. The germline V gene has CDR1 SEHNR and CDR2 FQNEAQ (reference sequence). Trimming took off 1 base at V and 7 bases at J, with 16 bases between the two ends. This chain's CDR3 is CASSLGGTAPGGYTF. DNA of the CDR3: TGTGCCAGCAGCTTAGGCGGTACCGCGCCGGGTGGCTACACCTTC.

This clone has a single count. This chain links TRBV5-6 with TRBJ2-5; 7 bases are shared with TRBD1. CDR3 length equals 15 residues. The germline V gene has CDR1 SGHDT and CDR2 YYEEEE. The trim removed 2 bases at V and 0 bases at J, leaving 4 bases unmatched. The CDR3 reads CASSFRDSYQETQYF. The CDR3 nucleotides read TGTGCCAGCAGCTTTAGGGACAGTTACCAAGAGACCCAGTACTTC.

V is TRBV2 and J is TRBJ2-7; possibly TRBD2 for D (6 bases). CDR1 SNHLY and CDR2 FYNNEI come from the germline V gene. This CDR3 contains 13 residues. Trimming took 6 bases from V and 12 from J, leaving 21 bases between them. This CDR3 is CASRWDSSGQRYF. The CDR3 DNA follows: TGTGCCAGCAGATGGGACTCGTCCGGTCAGCGGTACTTC.

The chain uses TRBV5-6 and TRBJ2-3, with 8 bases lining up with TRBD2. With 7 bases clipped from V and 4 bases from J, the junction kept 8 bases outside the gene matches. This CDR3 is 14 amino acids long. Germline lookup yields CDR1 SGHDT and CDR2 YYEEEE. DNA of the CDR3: TGTGCCAGCTTAACGAGCGGGAGTGCAGATACGCAGTATTTT. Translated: CASLTSGSADTQYF.

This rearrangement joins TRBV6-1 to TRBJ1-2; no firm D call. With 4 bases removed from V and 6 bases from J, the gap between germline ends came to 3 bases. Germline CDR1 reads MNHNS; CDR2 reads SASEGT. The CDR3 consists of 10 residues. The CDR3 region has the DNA TGTGCCAGCAGTGTTGATGGCTACACCTTC. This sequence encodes CASSVDGYTF.

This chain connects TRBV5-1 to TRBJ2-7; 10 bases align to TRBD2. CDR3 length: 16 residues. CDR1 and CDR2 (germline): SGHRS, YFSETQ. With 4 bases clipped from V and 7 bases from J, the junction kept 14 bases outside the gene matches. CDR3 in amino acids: CASSRGPSGRMREQYF. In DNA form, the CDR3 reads TGCGCCAGCAGCCGGGGCCCTAGCGGGAGAATGAGGGAGCAGTACTTC.

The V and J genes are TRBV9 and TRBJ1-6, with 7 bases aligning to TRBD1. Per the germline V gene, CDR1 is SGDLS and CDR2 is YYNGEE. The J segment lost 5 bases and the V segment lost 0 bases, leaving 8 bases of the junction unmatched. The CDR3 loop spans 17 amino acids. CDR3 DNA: TGTGCCAGCAGCGTAGGCTCCCGGGACAGTAATAATTCACCCCTCCACTTT. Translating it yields CASSVGSRDSNNSPLHF.

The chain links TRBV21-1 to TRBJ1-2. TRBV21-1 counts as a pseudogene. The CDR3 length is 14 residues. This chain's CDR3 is CASSKALGIYGYTF. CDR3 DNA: TGTGCCAGCAGCAAAGCGCTCGGGATCTATGGCTACACCTTC.

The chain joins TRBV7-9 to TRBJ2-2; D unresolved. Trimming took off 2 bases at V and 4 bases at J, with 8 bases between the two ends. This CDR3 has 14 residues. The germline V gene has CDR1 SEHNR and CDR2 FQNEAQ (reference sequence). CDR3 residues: CASSLQSVTGELFF. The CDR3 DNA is TGTGCCAGCAGCTTACAATCGGTCACCGGGGAGCTGTTTTTT.

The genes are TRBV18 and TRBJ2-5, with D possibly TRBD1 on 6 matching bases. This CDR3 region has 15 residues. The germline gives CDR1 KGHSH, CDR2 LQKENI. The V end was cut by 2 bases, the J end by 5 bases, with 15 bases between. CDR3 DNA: TGTGCCAGCTCACCATTTACCGGGACACTGGAGACCCAGTACTTC. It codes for CASSPFTGTLETQYF.

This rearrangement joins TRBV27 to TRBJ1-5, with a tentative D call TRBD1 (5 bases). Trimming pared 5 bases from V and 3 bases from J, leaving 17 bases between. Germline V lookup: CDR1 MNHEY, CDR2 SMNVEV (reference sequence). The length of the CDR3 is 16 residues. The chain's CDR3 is CASSASTARLNQPQHF. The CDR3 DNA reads TGTGCCAGCAGTGCCTCGACAGCGCGCCTCAATCAGCCCCAGCATTTT.

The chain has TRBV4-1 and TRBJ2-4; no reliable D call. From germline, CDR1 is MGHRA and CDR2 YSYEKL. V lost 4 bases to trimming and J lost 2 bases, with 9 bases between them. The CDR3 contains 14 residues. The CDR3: CASSPSETKNIQYF. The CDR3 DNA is TGCGCCAGCAGCCCCTCCGAGACCAAAAACATTCAGTACTTC.

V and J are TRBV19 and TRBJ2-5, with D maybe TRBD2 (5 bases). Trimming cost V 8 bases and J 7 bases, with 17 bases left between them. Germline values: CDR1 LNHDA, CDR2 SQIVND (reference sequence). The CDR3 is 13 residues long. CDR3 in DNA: TGTGCCAGTGGCCTCGGGGTTGAGGGGACCCAGTACTTC. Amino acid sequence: CASGLGVEGTQYF.

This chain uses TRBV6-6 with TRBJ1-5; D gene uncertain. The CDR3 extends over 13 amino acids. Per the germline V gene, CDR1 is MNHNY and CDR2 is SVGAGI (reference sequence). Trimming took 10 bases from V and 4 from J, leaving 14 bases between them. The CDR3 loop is CATTANPNQPQHF. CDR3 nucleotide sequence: TGTGCCACCACGGCAAATCCTAATCAGCCCCAGCATTTT.

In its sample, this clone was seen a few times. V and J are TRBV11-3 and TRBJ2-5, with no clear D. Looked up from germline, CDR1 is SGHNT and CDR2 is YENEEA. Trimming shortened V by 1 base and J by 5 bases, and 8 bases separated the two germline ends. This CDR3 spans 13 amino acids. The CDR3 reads CASSLGEVETQYF. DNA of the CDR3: TGTGCCAGCAGCTTAGGGGAAGTCGAGACCCAGTACTTC.

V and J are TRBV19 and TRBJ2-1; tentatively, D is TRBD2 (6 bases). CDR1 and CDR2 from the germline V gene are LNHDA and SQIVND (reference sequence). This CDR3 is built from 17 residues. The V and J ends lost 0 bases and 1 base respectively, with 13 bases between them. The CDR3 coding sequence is TGTGCCAGTAGTATAGATAGGTGGGAGGCGTCCTACAATGAGCAGTTCTTC. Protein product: CASSIDRWEASYNEQFF.

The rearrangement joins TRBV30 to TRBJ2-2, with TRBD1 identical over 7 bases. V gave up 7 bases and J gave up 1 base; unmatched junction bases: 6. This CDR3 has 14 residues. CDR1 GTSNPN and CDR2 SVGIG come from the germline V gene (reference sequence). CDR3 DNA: TGTGCCTACAGGACAGGAATGAACACCGGGGAGCTGTTTTTT. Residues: CAYRTGMNTGELFF.

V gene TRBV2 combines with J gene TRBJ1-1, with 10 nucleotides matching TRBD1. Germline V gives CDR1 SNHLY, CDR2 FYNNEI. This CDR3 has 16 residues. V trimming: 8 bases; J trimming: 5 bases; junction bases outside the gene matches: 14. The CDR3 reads CASRGTGAPAWTEAFF. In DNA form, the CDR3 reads TGTGCCAGCCGGGGGACAGGGGCCCCCGCGTGGACTGAAGCTTTCTTT.

The CDR3 loop is CASSLDRGTYGYTF. The CDR3 region has the DNA TGTGCCAGCAGTCTCGACAGGGGCACCTATGGCTACACCTTC. The chain has TRBV6-5 and TRBJ1-2; TRBD1 matches at 8 bases. CDR3 length: 14 amino acids. J gave up 4 bases and V 5 bases, and 6 bases lay outside the gene matches. The V gene's germline CDR1 is MNHEY and CDR2 SVGAGI.

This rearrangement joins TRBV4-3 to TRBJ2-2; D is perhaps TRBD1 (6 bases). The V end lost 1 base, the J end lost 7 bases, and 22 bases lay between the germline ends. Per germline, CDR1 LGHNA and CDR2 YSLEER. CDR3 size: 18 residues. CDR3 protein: CASSQVTLRTSRGGELFF. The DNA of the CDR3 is TGCGCCAGCAGCCAAGTGACCCTCCGGACCAGCAGGGGCGGGGAGCTGTTTTTT.